These 24 T cell receptor beta chains share one sample of origin, sequenced in a study of metastatic and nonmetastatic thyroid tumors. Using MiXCR, TCRdb re-called clones from the PCR reads. The sample records some 15,000 clones, roughly a fifth being singletons. Patients underwent thyroid surgery, and none had received any treatment before it. The sample taken for sequencing was blood. These receptors were obtained from a female donor with papillary thyroid cancer or a benign thyroid nodule (not recorded which). Some clones in this sample may be carry-over from other donors' samples.

This clone qualifies as medium-sized. The V gene is TRBV15, the J gene TRBJ2-7, with D possibly called TRBD1 or TRBD2 (5 bases each). This CDR3 spans 12 amino acids. Trimming shortened V by 0 bases and J by 11 bases, and 11 bases separated the two germline ends. Germline values: CDR1 LNHNV, CDR2 YYDKDF (reference sequence). The CDR3 DNA follows: TGTGCCACCAGCAGAGATTTCGGGACGAAGTACTTC. Protein: CATSRDFGTKYF. The full variable domain, its missing parts supplied by reference TRBV15 and TRBJ2-7, is DAMVIQNPRYQVTQFGKPVTLSCSQTLNHNVMYWYQQKSSQAPKLLFHYYDKDFNNEADTPDNFQSRRPNTSFCFLDIRSPGLGDTAMYLCATSRDFGTKYFGPGTRLTVT.

This clone was seen only a few times. This sequence joins TRBV12-3 or TRBV12-4 and TRBJ1-2; perhaps TRBD1 as D (5 bases). CDR3 length: 11 amino acids. V dropped 6 bases and J dropped 7 bases, with 9 bases sitting between them. CDR3 sequence reads: CASSKGTGYTF. The CDR3 DNA follows: TGTGCCAGCAGCAAGGGGACTGGCTACACCTTC.

By sample share, this clone is medium-sized. This rearrangement joins TRBV28 to TRBJ2-1; D unresolved. V gave up 3 bases and J gave up 0 bases, with 18 bases separating them. Germline CDR1 reads MDHEN; CDR2 reads SYDVKM. CDR3 size: 18 residues. The DNA for the CDR3 is TGTGCCAGCAGTTTCCCCGGTAGTGGTCAAAGCTCCTACAATGAGCAGTTCTTC. The encoded protein is CASSFPGSGQSSYNEQFF. Supplemented by reference TRBV28 and TRBJ2-1, the full variable domain reads DVKVTQSSRYLVKRTGEKVFLECVQDMDHENMFWYRQDPGLGLRLIYFSYDVKMKEKGDIPEGYSVSREKKERFSLILESASTNQTSMYLCASSFPGSGQSSYNEQFFGPGTRLTVL.

This clone is medium-sized (0.01 to 0.1%) in the sample. The chain combines TRBV27 with TRBJ2-3; possibly TRBD1 or TRBD2 for D (5 bases each). Per the germline V gene, CDR1 is MNHEY and CDR2 is SMNVEV (reference sequence). The CDR3 consists of 14 residues. Trimming took off 2 bases at V and 4 bases at J, with 10 bases between the two ends. The CDR3 nucleotides are TGTGCCAGCAGTTTACTAGGGGAGTCAGATACGCAGTATTTT. Translated, it gives CASSLLGESDTQYF.

DNA for the CDR3: TGCAGTGCCAAAGGCAGGGGGTTCCAAGAGACCCAGTACTTC. This sequence encodes CSAKGRGFQETQYF. J is TRBJ2-5 and V is TRBV20-1; TRBD1 matches at 7 bases. This CDR3 is 14 amino acids long. In germline, CDR1 is DFQATT, CDR2 SNEGSKA (reference sequence). J lost 1 base, V lost 6 bases, and 8 bases had no gene match.

With respect to this clone: The conserved phenylalanine or tryptophan normally closing the CDR3 is absent here, so this likely arose from a read error. No DNA is shown, since the ends of the CDR3 on it are uncertain; the CDR3 is the one TCRdb lists. V gene TRBV20-1 combines with J gene TRBJ2-5; TRBD2 is the table's D call and was not checked against the DNA. Germline-derived CDR1 and CDR2 are DFQATT and SNEGSKA (reference sequence). The CDR3 length is 19 residues, termini included. CDR3 region: CSARDLRTSGRASQETKYL.

The V gene is TRBV7-2, the J gene TRBJ2-5; D is unresolved. Germline lookup yields CDR1 SGHTA and CDR2 FQGNSA. The CDR3 extends over 11 amino acids. The V end lost 3 bases, the J end lost 5 bases, and 4 bases lay between the germline ends. CDR3 DNA sequence: TGTGCCAGCAGCTTCCTTGAGACCCAGTACTTC. Translated, it gives CASSFLETQYF.

Relative to its sample, this clone is medium-sized. The CDR3 bases are TGTGCCAGCAGTCAAACAGAGCTACGGGGCTACACCTTC. Translating gives CASSQTELRGYTF. The gene calls are TRBV6-1 and TRBJ1-2; no firm D call. This CDR3 is 13 amino acids long. From germline, CDR1 is MNHNS and CDR2 SASEGT. The V and J ends lost 5 bases and 8 bases respectively, with 15 bases between them.

The table lists this clone with many counts. A single base separates this from a much larger clone, so it may be a read error. The gene calls are TRBV5-1 and TRBJ1-6; D perhaps matches TRBD1 (5 bases). The V end was cut by 4 bases, the J end by 9 bases, with 17 bases between. CDR3 size: 15 residues. The germline V gene encodes CDR1 SGHRS and CDR2 YFSETQ. CDR3 in amino acids: CASSPSTGGASPLHF. In nucleotides, the CDR3 is TGCGCCAGCAGCCCTTCCACAGGAGGTGCTTCACCCCTCCACTTT.

In its sample, this clone was seen a few times. This chain uses TRBV2 with TRBJ2-1; D call uncertain. The germline V and J ends were trimmed by 7 bases and 6 bases, with 10 bases remaining between them. The germline V gene has CDR1 SNHLY and CDR2 FYNNEI. CDR3 length: 12 residues. CDR3 in amino acids: CASIPHGNEQFF. The CDR3 region has the DNA TGTGCCAGCATCCCACACGGCAATGAGCAGTTCTTC. The whole variable domain, remainder taken from reference TRBV2 and TRBJ2-1, is EPEVTQTPSHQVTQMGQEVILRCVPISNHLYFYWYRQILGQKVEFLVSFYNNEISEKSEIFDDQFSVERPDGSNFTLKIRSTKLEDSAMYFCASIPHGNEQFFGPGTRLTVL.

This clone has at least ten counts. This sequence joins TRBV29-1 and TRBJ2-3; 10 bases map to TRBD2. CDR1 SQVTM and CDR2 ANQGSEA come from the germline V gene. J lost 4 bases, V lost 7 bases, and 8 bases had no gene match. The CDR3 sequence is 14 residues long. In DNA form, the CDR3 reads TGCAGCGCCTCTAGCGGGAGTGTAGCAGATACGCAGTATTTT. Encoded protein: CSASSGSVADTQYF.

This clone was observed once. The V gene is TRBV20-1, the J gene TRBJ2-1; the D gene is possibly TRBD1 (6 bases). The CDR3 spans 15 residues. Germline V gene sequence: CDR1 DFQATT, CDR2 SNEGSKA (reference sequence). V gave up 0 bases and J gave up 7 bases, with 16 bases separating them. CDR3 DNA: TGCAGTGCTAGAGAAATTTCAGGGGAGTGGAATGAGCAGTTCTTC. Protein sequence: CSAREISGEWNEQFF.

Judged by abundance, this clone is medium-sized. The V gene is TRBV11-2, the J gene TRBJ2-1; possibly TRBD2 for D (5 bases). V lost 7 bases, J lost 0 bases, and 10 bases lay in between. CDR3 length equals 14 residues. From germline, CDR1 is SGHAT and CDR2 FQNNGV. CDR3 bases: TGTGCCAGCAATGAGGGAAGCTCCTACAATGAGCAGTTCTTC. Translated: CASNEGSSYNEQFF.

This clone occurred many times. CDR3 DNA sequence: TGCGCCAGCAGCCAAGTCCCAGGGGCAGGGGAGCTGTTTTTT. It encodes CASSQVPGAGELFF. The chain joins TRBV4-1 to TRBJ2-2, with D possibly matching TRBD1 (6 bases). The CDR3 sequence is 14 residues long. Trimming left V 1 base short and J 8 bases short, with 11 bases between. Germline V gene data show CDR1 as MGHRA and CDR2 as YSYEKL.

This clone qualifies as large. The rearrangement uses TRBV28 and TRBJ2-2; 7 bases line up with TRBD2. The germline V gene encodes CDR1 MDHEN and CDR2 SYDVKM. The CDR3 loop spans 15 amino acids. After removal of 6 bases from V and 0 bases from J, the junction contained 4 bases not matched to a gene. CDR3 in DNA: TGTGCCAGCAGGCCGACTAGCTCGAACACCGGGGAGCTGTTTTTT. Its translation: CASRPTSSNTGELFF.

The gene calls are TRBV5-1 and TRBJ2-3; D may be TRBD1 (6 bases). The CDR3 runs to 14 residues. CDR1 and CDR2 from the germline V gene are SGHRS and YFSETQ. The V and J ends lost 4 bases and 6 bases respectively, with 15 bases between them. The CDR3 is CASSLERTVDTQYF. CDR3 sequence (DNA): TGCGCCAGCAGCCTAGAACGGACAGTTGATACGCAGTATTTT.

This clone is labeled as medium-sized. V usage is TRBV12-3 or TRBV12-4 and J usage is TRBJ2-1, with a weak D call TRBD1 (5 bases). The CDR3 runs to 16 residues. V gave up 5 bases and J gave up 0 bases, with 14 bases separating them. CDR3 nucleotide sequence: TGTGCCAGCAGTCTGGGCCGGACATACTCCTACAATGAGCAGTTCTTC. It codes for CASSLGRTYSYNEQFF.

This clone was counted only a few times. This chain uses TRBV2 with TRBJ1-1, with D perhaps TRBD1 (5 bases). The germline gives CDR1 SNHLY, CDR2 FYNNEI. The CDR3 spans 13 residues. Trimming stripped 4 bases from V and 3 bases from J, with 9 bases between. CDR3: CASSGVGDTEAFF. The CDR3 DNA is TGTGCCAGCAGTGGGGTAGGGGACACTGAAGCTTTCTTT. The full variable domain, with the rest looked up from reference TRBV2 and TRBJ1-1, is EPEVTQTPSHQVTQMGQEVILRCVPISNHLYFYWYRQILGQKVEFLVSFYNNEISEKSEIFDDQFSVERPDGSNFTLKIRSTKLEDSAMYFCASSGVGDTEAFFGQGTRLTVV.

Ten or more counts support this clone. V usage is TRBV2 and J usage is TRBJ2-1; tentative D call: TRBD1 (5 bases). Germline assignment: CDR1 SNHLY and CDR2 FYNNEI. V was cut by 3 bases and J by 8 bases, with 14 bases left in between. The CDR3 has 14 amino acids. CDR3 DNA: TGTGCCAGCAGTGAGCAGGAACACAGGTATGAGCAGTTCTTC. Translated: CASSEQEHRYEQFF.

This clone has at least ten counts. V gene TRBV25-1 combines with J gene TRBJ2-4; D unclear. V lost 1 base to trimming and J lost 4 bases, with 8 bases between them. CDR1 and CDR2 from the germline V gene are MGHDK and SYGVNS. This CDR3 is built from 14 residues. CDR3 nucleotides: TGTGCCAGCAGTGAATCAGGAGATAAAAACATTCAGTACTTC. Protein sequence: CASSESGDKNIQYF.

By its share, this clone is medium-sized (0.01 to 0.1%). The chain carries TRBV7-3 and TRBJ2-3; 12 positions match TRBD2. V was clipped by 1 base and J by 2 bases; unmatched bases: 10. The CDR3 spans 19 residues. Germline CDR1 is SGHTA and CDR2 is FQGTGA. The CDR3 sequence is CASSLRASLAGGYTDTQYF. CDR3 nucleotides: TGTGCCAGCAGCTTAAGGGCCTCCCTAGCGGGAGGGTACACAGATACGCAGTATTTT. Full variable domain (rest looked up from reference TRBV7-3 and TRBJ2-3): GAGVSQTPSNKVTEKGKYVELRCDPISGHTALYWYRQSLGQGPEFLIYFQGTGAADDSGLPNDRFFAVRPEGSVSTLKIQRTERGDSAVYLCASSLRASLAGGYTDTQYFGPGTRLTVL.

This clone is medium-sized. The chain joins TRBV27 to TRBJ2-1, with 7 bases that match TRBD2. The CDR3 length is 14 residues. J gave up 10 bases and V 7 bases, and 13 bases lay outside the gene matches. Germline loops: CDR1 MNHEY, CDR2 SMNVEV (reference sequence). This chain's CDR3 is CASIGAGVMSEQFF. The CDR3 DNA sequence: TGTGCCAGCATCGGGGCGGGGGTAATGTCCGAGCAGTTCTTC.

This clone was recorded at least ten times. At one end the junction does not follow the germline gene, possibly because of a read error. The chain joins TRBV5-4 to TRBJ1-2; D possibly corresponds to TRBD1 (6 bases). Germline lookup yields CDR1 SGHNT and CDR2 YYREEE (reference sequence). The CDR3 loop spans 14 amino acids. The CDR3 region has the DNA TGTGCCAGCAGTTTGGACAGAACTAACTATGGCTACACCTTC. This translates into CASSLDRTNYGYTF. Combining the CDR3 with reference TRBV5-4 and TRBJ1-2 gives the whole variable domain ETGVTQSPTHLIKTRGQQVTLRCSSQSGHNTVSWYQQALGQGPQFIFQYYREEENGRGNFPPRFSGLQFPNYSSELNVNALELDDSALYLCASSLDRTNYGYTFGSGTRLTVV.

This rearrangement joins TRBV28 to TRBJ2-4; D possibly corresponds to TRBD1 (6 bases). With 5 bases removed from V and 3 bases from J, the gap between germline ends came to 14 bases. Germline CDR1 is MDHEN and CDR2 is SYDVKM. There are 15 residues in the CDR3. The CDR3, as DNA: TGTGCCAGCAGTCCCCACAGGGCTCACAAAAACATTCAGTACTTC. This codes for CASSPHRAHKNIQYF.